One sample yielded the 32 T cell receptor beta chains listed below, sequenced in a study of T cell responses to AZD1222 COVID-19 vaccine. Sequencing used immunoSEQ multiplex PCR; TCRdb keeps in-frame clones, though not all of them. This table has about 130,000 clones, roughly 93% appearing once. This sample comprised peripheral blood, obtained on day 0 of AZD1222 vaccination. The origin of the receptors is an adult in good health.

The rearrangement uses TRBV6-2 or TRBV6-3 and TRBJ1-1; D not resolved. The CDR3 extends over 14 amino acids. Trimming removed 2 bases at V and 5 bases at J, with 12 bases between. Looked up from germline, CDR1 is MNHEY and CDR2 is SVGEGT. Here the CDR3 DNA reads TGTGCCAGCAGTTACGGGATCATCGGGACTGAAGCTTTCTTT. Translated, it gives CASSYGIIGTEAFF.

As concerns this clone: Other DNA sequences in this sample translate to the same CDR3. The chain joins TRBV30 to TRBJ1-3; a weak D match, TRBD1 (6 bases). V lost 0 bases and J lost 7, with 7 bases in between. The CDR3 is 12 residues long. The germline V gene encodes CDR1 GTSNPN and CDR2 SVGIG (reference sequence). The CDR3, as DNA: TGTGCCTGGAGTGTTACAGGGAACACCATATATTTT. It encodes CAWSVTGNTIYF.

This sequence joins TRBV9 and TRBJ1-3; D not certain. With 4 bases removed from V and 4 bases from J, the gap between germline ends came to 3 bases. This CDR3 region has 11 residues. Germline V gene data show CDR1 as SGDLS and CDR2 as YYNGEE. This CDR3 reads CASSPGNTIYF. The CDR3 DNA sequence: TGTGCCAGCAGCCCGGGAAACACCATATATTTT.

This clone was picked up one time. This chain connects TRBV2 to TRBJ1-3; D possibly corresponds to TRBD1 (5 bases). The CDR3 length is 15 residues. The germline V gene has CDR1 SNHLY and CDR2 FYNNEI. V gave up 4 bases and J gave up 0 bases, with 10 bases separating them. The CDR3 sequence is CASSAQGSSGNTIYF. CDR3 nucleotides: TGTGCCAGCAGTGCGCAGGGCAGCTCTGGAAACACCATATATTTT.

The chain recombines TRBV5-1 with TRBJ2-5; possibly TRBD1 or TRBD2 for D (5 bases each). Germline-derived CDR1 and CDR2 are SGHRS and YFSETQ. The CDR3 has 14 amino acids. V lost 0 bases, J lost 5 bases, and 11 bases lay in between. This CDR3 is CASSLGGVGETQYF. CDR3 nucleotide sequence: TGCGCCAGCAGCTTGGGAGGGGTCGGGGAGACCCAGTACTTC.

V is TRBV10-3 and J is TRBJ2-5; TRBD1 aligns across 9 bases. This CDR3 has 14 amino acids. The V segment lost 6 bases and the J segment 2 bases; nucleotides outside the gene matches: 4. The germline CDR1 and CDR2 sequences are ENHRY and SYGVKD. CDR3 coding DNA: TGTGCCATCAGGGGGACAGGGAAGCAAGAGACCCAGTACTTC. Translating gives CAIRGTGKQETQYF.

This sequence joins TRBV20-1 and TRBJ1-1; D is undetermined. This CDR3 spans 11 amino acids. V was pared by 2 bases and J by 11 bases, with 12 bases between. Germline CDR1 is DFQATT and CDR2 is SNEGSKA (reference sequence). The CDR3 sequence: CSARSPLFAFF. DNA for the CDR3: TGCAGTGCTAGATCCCCCCTATTTGCTTTCTTT.

The CDR3 coding sequence is TGCGCCAGCAGTCAACTCGGGACAGGGGGAATTAAGTGGACGAACGAGCAGTACTTC. This translates into CASSQLGTGGIKWTNEQYF. J is TRBJ2-7 and V is TRBV4-1; 11 bases fit TRBD1. The CDR3 covers 19 residues. The germline gives CDR1 MGHRA, CDR2 YSYEKL. V gave up 6 bases and J gave up 5 bases; unmatched junction bases: 21.

The V and J genes are TRBV7-6 and TRBJ1-4, with 7 bases that match TRBD1. The V and J ends lost 3 bases and 6 bases, in that order; junction bases with no gene match: 7. The CDR3 contains 15 residues. Germline loops: CDR1 SGHVS, CDR2 FNYEAQ. Here the CDR3 reads CASSFSTGFYEKLFF. The CDR3 DNA reads TGTGCCAGCAGCTTTTCGACAGGGTTTTATGAAAAACTGTTTTTT.

The chain carries TRBV13 and TRBJ1-1; D is ambiguous. The CDR3 is 15 amino acids. Germline V lookup: CDR1 PRHDT, CDR2 FYEKMQ (reference sequence). Trimming removed 0 bases from V and 0 bases from J, with 8 bases in between. The CDR3 DNA reads as TGTGCCAGCAGCTTAGGGATAAGGATGAACACTGAAGCTTTCTTT. Amino acids: CASSLGIRMNTEAFF.

The chain carries TRBV7-9 and TRBJ1-4; 8 bases are a match to TRBD1. The CDR3 sequence is 17 residues long. Trimming at V came to 3 bases and at J to 1 base, leaving 7 bases not matched to a gene. Germline loops: CDR1 SEHNR, CDR2 FQNEAQ (reference sequence). The CDR3 DNA is TGTGCCAGCAGCTTGCGTCAGGGGGCCGGAACTAATGAAAAACTGTTTTTT. Translating it yields CASSLRQGAGTNEKLFF.

The chain links TRBV2 to TRBJ1-6, with TRBD1 matching 8 bases. Trimming cost V 7 bases and J 6 bases; bases outside gene matches: 8. The CDR3 totals 15 residues. Germline loops: CDR1 SNHLY, CDR2 FYNNEI. CDR3 amino acids: CASIPGTGINSPLHF. The CDR3 DNA reads as TGTGCCAGCATTCCCGGGACAGGCATTAATTCACCCCTCCACTTT.

This clone was observed a handful of times. The chain links TRBV2 to TRBJ2-5; D remains ambiguous. Germline-derived CDR1 and CDR2 are SNHLY and FYNNEI. V shed 0 bases and J shed 6 bases, with 14 bases lying between them. CDR3 size: 15 residues. In DNA, the CDR3 is TGTGCCAGCAGTGAAGCGCATGGTATCTGGAAGACCCAGTACTTC. Residues: CASSEAHGIWKTQYF.

This clone has only one observation. This chain connects TRBV19 to TRBJ2-2, with 7 bases fitting TRBD2. This CDR3 region has 15 residues. V shed 4 bases, J shed 4 bases, and the junction held 6 bases outside the gene matches. The germline V gene encodes CDR1 LNHDA and CDR2 SQIVND (reference sequence). CDR3 bases: TGTGCCAGTAGTAGTCTAGCGGACTTCACCGGGGAGCTGTTTTTT. Translation: CASSSLADFTGELFF.

The chain couples TRBV5-1 to TRBJ1-2, with TRBD1 matching 9 bases. Germline V gene data show CDR1 as SGHRS and CDR2 as YFSETQ. The CDR3 spans 13 residues. J gave up 8 bases and V 0 bases, and 2 bases lay outside the gene matches. CDR3 nucleotide sequence: TGCGCCAGCAGCTTGGGACAGGGGGAAGGCTACACCTTC. It is translated as CASSLGQGEGYTF.

The V call is TRBV10-3, the J call TRBJ2-3; D is unclear. Trimming pared 7 bases from V and 0 bases from J, leaving 8 bases between. The CDR3 has 13 amino acids. Germline V CDR1 and CDR2: ENHRY, SYGVKD. In DNA, the CDR3 is TGTGCCATCACTGGAAGTAGCACAGATACGCAGTATTTT. It specifies CAITGSSTDTQYF.

This chain uses TRBV19 with TRBJ1-5; D is uncertain. The CDR3 length is 16 residues. Germline V lookup: CDR1 LNHDA, CDR2 SQIVND (reference sequence). Trimming removed 6 bases at V and 1 base at J, with 16 bases between. The CDR3 DNA reads as TGTGCCAGTAGCCGCCAAGGAGGAGGGAGCAATCAGCCCCAGCATTTT. Its translation is CASSRQGGGSNQPQHF.

This clone turned up a few times. The chain carries TRBV29-1 and TRBJ1-4; 7 bases are shared with TRBD1. V shed 8 bases and J 5 bases; nucleotides not matched to a gene: 8. The CDR3 extends over 13 amino acids. The germline V gene has CDR1 SQVTM and CDR2 ANQGSEA. The CDR3 DNA sequence: TGCAGCTTCGGGGACAGTTGGAATGAAAAACTGTTTTTT. It yields the protein CSFGDSWNEKLFF. The full variable domain, in which reference TRBV29-1 and TRBJ1-4 provide the parts outside the CDR3, is SAVISQKPSRDICQRGTSLTIQCQVDSQVTMMFWYRQQPGQSLTLIATANQGSEATYESGFVIDKFPISRPNLTFSTLTVSNMSPEDSSIYLCSFGDSWNEKLFFGSGTQLSVL.

This clone is a singleton in its sample. This chain links TRBV4-1 with TRBJ2-7, with D unclear. Deletions cut 0 bases from V and 1 base from J, with 10 bases between. This CDR3 is 15 amino acids long. Looked up from germline, CDR1 is MGHRA and CDR2 is YSYEKL. The CDR3 is CASSQDFGESYEQYF. The CDR3 DNA is TGCGCCAGCAGCCAAGATTTTGGGGAATCCTACGAGCAGTACTTC.

The chain couples TRBV10-1 to TRBJ2-3; no clear D. Germline CDR1 is WNHNN and CDR2 is SYGVQD (reference sequence). The CDR3 totals 15 residues. The V end lost 4 bases, the J end lost 0 bases, and 11 bases lay between the germline ends. CDR3 sequence (DNA): TGCGCCAGCAGTGTGAGACGGAGCAGCACAGATACGCAGTATTTT. It yields the protein CASSVRRSSTDTQYF.

CDR3 loop: CASSPLDGQGLYGYTF. The CDR3 DNA is TGTGCCAGTAGTCCTCTAGATGGACAGGGACTCTATGGCTACACCTTC. This rearrangement joins TRBV19 to TRBJ1-2; TRBD1 matches 8 bases. Germline loops: CDR1 LNHDA, CDR2 SQIVND (reference sequence). Losses at the gene ends were 5 bases for V and 4 bases for J; bases not matched to a gene: 12. This CDR3 is built from 16 residues.

This rearrangement joins TRBV7-6 to TRBJ1-4; D call uncertain. This CDR3 spans 14 amino acids. Trimming shortened V by 8 bases and J by 4 bases, and 14 bases separated the two germline ends. Germline values: CDR1 SGHVS, CDR2 FNYEAQ. The CDR3 DNA reads as TGTGCCAGCTTCACGGGAGAGCTTAATGAAAAACTGTTTTTT. This codes for CASFTGELNEKLFF.

V gene TRBV11-3 combines with J gene TRBJ2-7, with D tentatively TRBD1 or TRBD2 (6 bases each). Germline CDR1 SGHNT, CDR2 YENEEA. With 1 base removed from V and 0 bases from J, the gap between germline ends came to 10 bases. CDR3 length equals 15 residues. In DNA, the CDR3 is TGTGCCAGCAGCTTAGGGGGGGACACCTCCTACGAGCAGTACTTC. This codes for CASSLGGDTSYEQYF.

CDR3: CASSPRGQANTEAFF. The DNA of the CDR3 is TGCGCCAGCAGCCCCCGAGGACAGGCGAACACTGAAGCTTTCTTT. The chain uses TRBV4-1 and TRBJ1-1, with 7 bases matching TRBD1. Germline V CDR1 and CDR2: MGHRA, YSYEKL. Losses at the gene ends were 4 bases for V and 1 base for J; bases not matched to a gene: 6. The CDR3 loop spans 15 amino acids.

The chain links TRBV29-1 to TRBJ2-5; D is perhaps TRBD1 or TRBD2 (5 bases each). The length of the CDR3 is 10 residues. The V end was cut by 4 bases, the J end by 5 bases, with 5 bases between. Germline CDR1 reads SQVTM; CDR2 reads ANQGSEA. The CDR3 loop is CSVGGETQYF. The CDR3 coding sequence is TGCAGCGTTGGGGGGGAGACCCAGTACTTC.

The CDR3 is CAWRVLPANYGYTF. DNA for the CDR3: TGTGCCTGGAGGGTCCTACCAGCTAACTATGGCTACACCTTC. V is TRBV30 and J is TRBJ1-2; D gene uncertain. Per the germline V gene, CDR1 is GTSNPN and CDR2 is SVGIG (reference sequence). The CDR3 is made up of 14 amino acids. Trimming removed 3 bases at V and 0 bases at J, with 11 bases between.

The chain couples TRBV6-5 to TRBJ1-6, with D perhaps matching TRBD1 (5 bases). The CDR3 sequence is 14 residues long. Germline V gene data show CDR1 as MNHEY and CDR2 as SVGAGI. V lost 6 bases, J lost 9 bases, and 15 bases lay in between. CDR3 sequence: CASSRDSPSSPLHF. CDR3 sequence (DNA): TGTGCCAGCAGCCGCGACAGCCCTAGTTCACCCCTCCACTTT.

Note on this clone: One junction end does not reproduce the germline sequence, and a read error may be involved. The V and J genes are TRBV4-1 and TRBJ2-5; tentative D call: TRBD2 (5 bases). CDR3 length equals 13 residues. The germline gives CDR1 MGHRA, CDR2 YSYEKL. Here the CDR3 DNA reads TGCGCCAGCAGTCAAGAGGGCAGGGAGACCCAGTACTTC. Amino acids: CASSQEGRETQYF.

The rearrangement joins TRBV4-1 to TRBJ2-3, with TRBD2 matching over 10 bases. This CDR3 is built from 14 residues. Unmatched junction bases numbered 2, after V lost 2 bases and J lost 6 bases. Germline assignment: CDR1 MGHRA and CDR2 YSYEKL. The CDR3 nucleotides are TGCGCCAGCAGCCAAAATAGCGGGGGGGATACGCAGTATTTT. Translating it yields CASSQNSGGDTQYF.

There are a few counts of this clone. The J gene is TRBJ2-5, the V gene TRBV7-2, with D uncertain. Germline V gene sequence: CDR1 SGHTA, CDR2 FQGNSA. V was trimmed by 5 bases and J by 7 bases, leaving 17 bases between them. The CDR3 spans 14 residues. DNA of the CDR3: TGTGCCAGCAGCGAACGCCGCCAGGCTGGGACCCAGTACTTC. Amino acids: CASSERRQAGTQYF.

The gene calls are TRBV5-1 and TRBJ1-6; D not resolved. Per the germline V gene, CDR1 is SGHRS and CDR2 is YFSETQ. The CDR3 is 13 amino acids. The V end was cut by 0 bases, the J end by 8 bases, with 6 bases between. The CDR3 loop is CASSLEPYSPLHF. The CDR3 bases are TGCGCCAGCAGCTTGGAACCTTATTCACCCCTCCACTTT.

The chain carries TRBV3-1 (or the pseudogene TRBV3-2) and TRBJ1-3; D might be TRBD1 (5 bases). Trimming cost V 1 base and J 4 bases, with 14 bases left between them. The CDR3 totals 16 residues. Germline V gives CDR1 LGHDT, CDR2 YNNKEL (reference sequence). CDR3 nucleotide sequence: TGTGCCAGCAGCCAAGGCATGGCAGGGACGGGAAACACCATATATTTT. Translating gives CASSQGMAGTGNTIYF.